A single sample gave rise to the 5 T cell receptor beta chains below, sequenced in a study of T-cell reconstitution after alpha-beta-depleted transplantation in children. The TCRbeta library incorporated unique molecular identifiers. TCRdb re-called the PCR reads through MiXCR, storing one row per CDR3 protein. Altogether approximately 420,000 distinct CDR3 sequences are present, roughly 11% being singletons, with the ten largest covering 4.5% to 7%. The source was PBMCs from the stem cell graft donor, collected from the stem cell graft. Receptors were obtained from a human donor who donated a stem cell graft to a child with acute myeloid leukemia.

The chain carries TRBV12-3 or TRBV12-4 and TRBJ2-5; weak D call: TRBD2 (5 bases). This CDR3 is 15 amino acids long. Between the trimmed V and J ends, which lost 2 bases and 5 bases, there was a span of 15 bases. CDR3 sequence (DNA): TGTGCCAGCAGTTTATCGGGGTCGAGGGTCGAGACCCAGTACTTC. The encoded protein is CASSLSGSRVETQYF.

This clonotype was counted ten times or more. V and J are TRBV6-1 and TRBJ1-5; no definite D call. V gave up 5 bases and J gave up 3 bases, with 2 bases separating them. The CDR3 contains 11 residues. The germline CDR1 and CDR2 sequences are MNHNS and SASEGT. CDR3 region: CASSSNQPQHF. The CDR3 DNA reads TGTGCCAGCAGTTCCAATCAGCCCCAGCATTTT.

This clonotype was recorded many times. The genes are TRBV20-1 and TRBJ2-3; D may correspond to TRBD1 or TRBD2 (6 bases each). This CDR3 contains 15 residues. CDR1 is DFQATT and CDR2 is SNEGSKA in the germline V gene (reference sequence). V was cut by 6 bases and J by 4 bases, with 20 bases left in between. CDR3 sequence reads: CSAGPRRGRPDTQYF. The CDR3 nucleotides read TGCAGTGCCGGGCCGAGAAGGGGGAGGCCAGATACGCAGTATTTT.

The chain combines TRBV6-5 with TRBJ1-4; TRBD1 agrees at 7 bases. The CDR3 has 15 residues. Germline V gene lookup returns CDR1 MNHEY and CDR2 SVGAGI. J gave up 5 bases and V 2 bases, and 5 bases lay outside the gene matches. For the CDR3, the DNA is TGTGCCAGCAGTTACGGGGACAGCTCCAATGAAAAACTGTTTTTT. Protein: CASSYGDSSNEKLFF.

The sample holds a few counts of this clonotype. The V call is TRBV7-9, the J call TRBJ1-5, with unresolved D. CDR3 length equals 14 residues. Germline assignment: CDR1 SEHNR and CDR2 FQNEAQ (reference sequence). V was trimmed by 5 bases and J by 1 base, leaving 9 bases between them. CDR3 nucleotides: TGTGCCAGCAGCGGATATGGGAGCAATCAGCCCCAGCATTTT. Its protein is CASSGYGSNQPQHF. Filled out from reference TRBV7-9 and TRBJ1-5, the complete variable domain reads DTGVSQNPRHKITKRGQNVTFRCDPISEHNRLYWYRQTLGQGPEFLTYFQNEAQLEKSRLLSDRFSAERPKGSFSTLEIQRTEQGDSAMYLCASSGYGSNQPQHFGDGTRLSIL.